This T cell receptor beta chain appears in the sequencing data of a study of blood T cell repertoires in COVID-19. Looking at the study overall: Italy, Spain and the United States were the sources of the convalescent and acute COVID-19 samples. The analysed material was cDNA or gDNA that came from T cells, B-cell-depleted T cells, or PBMCs.

How the authors handled the data: Nucleated cell counts were estimated from reference gene primer amplification. Clones were sequenced by immunoSEQ multiplex PCR, and TCRdb holds only the in-frame ones, with some missing. Clonal size and the V and J genes are those of that table, whereas D and trimming came from the DNA. Of tens of thousands of clones detected, roughly 86% appear once; the ten largest clones hold about 3%. There are 14 residues in the CDR3. Trimming cost V 2 bases and J 3 bases; bases outside gene matches: 3. Germline CDR1 is KGHSH and CDR2 is LQKENI. The sequenced material came from peripheral blood. The chain employs TRBV18 and TRBJ1-1; TRBD1 matches 7 bases. This receptor was obtained from a man aged 50 to 59 with active COVID-19. CDR3 loop: CASSPNQGDTEAFF. The CDR3 nucleotides are TGTGCCAGCTCACCAAACCAGGGGGACACTGAAGCTTTCTTT.